This T cell receptor (beta chain) was identified in a study of Ad26.COV2.S vaccination and SARS-CoV-2 variants. General study findings and limits: The analyses of TCR breadth and depth may have understated the size of total T cell responses. With respect to non-spike TCR breadth, vaccine and placebo recipients were similar. Considerable breadth of spike-specific CD8+ and CD4+ T cell responses has reportedly been documented following vaccination.

Trimming at V came to 4 bases and at J to 4 bases, leaving 6 bases not matched to a gene. CDR1 and CDR2 (germline): SGDLS, YYNGEE. The CDR3 consists of 15 residues. Only in-frame clones appear in the TCRdb table, and some are missing; sequencing was by immunoSEQ multiplex PCR. The repertoire holds just over 350,000 clones, with about 90% as singletons. As regards this clone: The antigen is undetermined.

This clonotype originated in a human donor who had recovered from COVID-19. This rearrangement joins TRBV9 to TRBJ2-5; TRBD2 aligns across 11 bases. Material: peripheral blood, obtained after recovery from COVID-19. The CDR3 nucleotides read TGTGCCAGCAGCCGTAGCGGGGGGGCCGGAGAGACCCAGTACTTC. It translates to CASSRSGGAGETQYF.